The 5 T cell receptor beta chains below all came from one sample that was sequenced in a study of control samples from healthy donors and cancer patients. Generated by immunoSEQ multiplex PCR, the TCRdb table keeps only in-frame clones and is missing some. The data show 120,000 or so clones, about 83% seen once. The sequenced sample was blood. These receptors were obtained from a man younger than 40 in good health.

CDR3 DNA: TGCGCCTCGTCCGACAGTGGAAACACCATATATTTT. It codes for CASSDSGNTIYF. The rearrangement links TRBV10-1 to TRBJ1-3, with a weak D call TRBD1 (5 bases). Germline V gene data show CDR1 as WNHNN and CDR2 as SYGVQD (reference sequence). This CDR3 has 12 amino acids. V was cut by 11 bases and J by 3 bases, with 11 bases left in between.

The chain combines TRBV19 with TRBJ1-1; 9 bases line up with TRBD1. The V gene end was trimmed by 6 bases and the J gene end by 5 bases; junction bases not matched to a gene: 10. The length of the CDR3 is 15 residues. Germline lookup yields CDR1 LNHDA and CDR2 SQIVND (reference sequence). The CDR3 DNA reads as TGTGCCAGTAGCCGGACAGGGGAAGCGGGAACTGAAGCTTTCTTT. Translated: CASSRTGEAGTEAFF.

The rearrangement joins TRBV14 to TRBJ1-1, with D hard to call. Germline V lookup: CDR1 SGHDN, CDR2 FVKESK. This CDR3 is built from 13 residues. With 2 bases removed from V and 0 bases from J, the gap between germline ends came to 4 bases. In DNA form, the CDR3 reads TGTGCCAGCAGCCAACAGCTGAACACTGAAGCTTTCTTT. This gives the protein CASSQQLNTEAFF.

This chain joins TRBV5-1 and TRBJ2-7, with no clear D. CDR1 is SGHRS, CDR2 YFSETQ, per germline. Trimming pared 1 base from V and 4 bases from J, leaving 9 bases between. The CDR3 has 13 amino acids. The CDR3 DNA is TGCGCCAGCAGCTTGCCACAGAGATACGAGCAGTACTTC. Translation: CASSLPQRYEQYF.

This chain joins TRBV18 and TRBJ1-6; a possible D gene is TRBD1 (5 bases). The CDR3 has 15 residues. Germline V gene lookup returns CDR1 KGHSH and CDR2 LQKENI. V lost 3 bases to trimming and J lost 8 bases, with 14 bases between them. The CDR3 DNA reads as TGTGCCAGCTCACCTGGGACCCAGACGGATTCACCCCTCCACTTT. Amino acids: CASSPGTQTDSPLHF.